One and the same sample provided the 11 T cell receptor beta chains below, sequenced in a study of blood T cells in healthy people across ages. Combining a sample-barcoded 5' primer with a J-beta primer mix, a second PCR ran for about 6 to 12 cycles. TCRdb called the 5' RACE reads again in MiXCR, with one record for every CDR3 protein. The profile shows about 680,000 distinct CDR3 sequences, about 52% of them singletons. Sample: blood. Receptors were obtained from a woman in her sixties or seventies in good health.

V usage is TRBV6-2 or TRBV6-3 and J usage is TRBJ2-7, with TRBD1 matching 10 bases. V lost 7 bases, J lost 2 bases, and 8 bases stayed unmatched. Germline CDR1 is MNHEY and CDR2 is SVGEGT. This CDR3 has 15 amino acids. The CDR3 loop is CASTGTGTGAYEQYF. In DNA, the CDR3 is TGTGCCAGCACCGGGACCGGGACAGGGGCCTACGAGCAGTACTTC.

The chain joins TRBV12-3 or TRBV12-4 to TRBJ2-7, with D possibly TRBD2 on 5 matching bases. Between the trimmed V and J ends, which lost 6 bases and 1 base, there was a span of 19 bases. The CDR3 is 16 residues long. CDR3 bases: TGTGCCAGCAGCCGGAGGACGGGTCTGGGTTCCTACGAGCAGTACTTC. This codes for CASSRRTGLGSYEQYF.

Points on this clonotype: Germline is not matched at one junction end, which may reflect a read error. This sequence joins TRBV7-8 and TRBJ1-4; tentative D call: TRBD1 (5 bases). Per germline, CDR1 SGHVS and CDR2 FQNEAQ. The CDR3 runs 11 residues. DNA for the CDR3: TGTGTCAGCAGCTCGGGACTAGCGTTGTATTTT. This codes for CVSSSGLALYF.

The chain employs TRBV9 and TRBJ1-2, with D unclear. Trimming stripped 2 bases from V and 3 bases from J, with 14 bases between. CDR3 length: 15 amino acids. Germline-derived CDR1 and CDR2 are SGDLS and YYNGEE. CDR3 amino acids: CASSVGVSGDYGYTF. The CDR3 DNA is TGTGCCAGCAGCGTGGGTGTGTCCGGGGACTATGGCTACACCTTC.

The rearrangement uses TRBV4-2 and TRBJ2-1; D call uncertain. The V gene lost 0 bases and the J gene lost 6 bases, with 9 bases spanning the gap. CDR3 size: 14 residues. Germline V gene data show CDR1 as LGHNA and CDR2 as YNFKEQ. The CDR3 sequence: CASSQDRAVNEQFF. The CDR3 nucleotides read TGTGCCAGCAGCCAAGATAGGGCTGTCAATGAGCAGTTCTTC.

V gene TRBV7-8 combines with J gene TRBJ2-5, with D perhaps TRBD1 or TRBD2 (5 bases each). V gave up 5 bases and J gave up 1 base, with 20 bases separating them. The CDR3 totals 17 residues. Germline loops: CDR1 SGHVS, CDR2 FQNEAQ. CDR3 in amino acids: CASSPFSPGRLQETQYF. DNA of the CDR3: TGTGCCAGCAGCCCATTTTCCCCGGGACGGCTCCAAGAGACCCAGTACTTC.

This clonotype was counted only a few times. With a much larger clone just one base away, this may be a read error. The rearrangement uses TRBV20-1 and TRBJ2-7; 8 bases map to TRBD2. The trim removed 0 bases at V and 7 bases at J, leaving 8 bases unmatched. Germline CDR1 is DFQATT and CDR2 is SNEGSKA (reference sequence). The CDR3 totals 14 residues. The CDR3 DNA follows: TGCAGTGCTAGAGATGCGGGAGGCTACAATGAGCAGTACTTC. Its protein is CSARDAGGYNEQYF.

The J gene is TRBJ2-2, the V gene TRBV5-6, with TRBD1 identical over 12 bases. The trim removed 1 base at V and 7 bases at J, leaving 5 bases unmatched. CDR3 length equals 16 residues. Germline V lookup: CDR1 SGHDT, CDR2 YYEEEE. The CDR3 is CASSLMGTGGHGELFF. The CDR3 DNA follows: TGTGCCAGCAGCTTGATGGGGACAGGGGGCCACGGGGAGCTGTTTTTT. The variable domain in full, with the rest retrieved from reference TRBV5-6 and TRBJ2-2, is DAGVTQSPTHLIKTRGQQVTLRCSPKSGHDTVSWYQQALGQGPQFIFQYYEEEERQRGNFPDRFSGHQFPNYSSELNVNALLLGDSALYLCASSLMGTGGHGELFFGEGSRLTVL.

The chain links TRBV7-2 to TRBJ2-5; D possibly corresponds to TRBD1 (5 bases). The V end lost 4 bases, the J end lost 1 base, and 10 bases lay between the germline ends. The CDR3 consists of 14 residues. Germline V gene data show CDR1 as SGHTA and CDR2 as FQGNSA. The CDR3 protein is CASSSSGSQETQYF. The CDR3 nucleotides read TGTGCCAGCAGCTCCTCAGGGTCCCAAGAGACCCAGTACTTC. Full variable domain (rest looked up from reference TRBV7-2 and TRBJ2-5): GAGVSQSPSNKVTEKGKDVELRCDPISGHTALYWYRQSLGQGLEFLIYFQGNSAPDKSGLPSDRFSAERTGGSVSTLTIQRTQQEDSAVYLCASSSSGSQETQYFGPGTRLLVL.

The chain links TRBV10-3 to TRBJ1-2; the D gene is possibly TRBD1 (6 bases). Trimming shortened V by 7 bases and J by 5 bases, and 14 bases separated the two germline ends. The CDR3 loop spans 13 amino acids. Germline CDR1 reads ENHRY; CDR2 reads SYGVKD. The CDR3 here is CAIKVGGGYGYTF. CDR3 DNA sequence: TGTGCCATCAAGGTCGGAGGGGGGTATGGCTACACCTTC.

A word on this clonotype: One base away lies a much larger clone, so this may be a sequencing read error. The CDR3 bases are TGTGCCAGCAGCTTAGAGTCCCTCGAGCAGTCCTTC. It is translated as CASSLESLEQSF. The genes are TRBV7-2 and TRBJ2-7; no definite D call. Germline V gene data show CDR1 as SGHTA and CDR2 as FQGNSA. This CDR3 is built from 12 residues.